The next 15 T cell receptor beta chains were all read from a single sample in a study of cytomegalovirus exposure and HLA in healthy donors. Repertoires were generated with immunoSEQ multiplex PCR, while TCRdb's copy carries only in-frame clones and drops some. The data contain 70,000 or so clones, about 95% of them singletons. Sequenced: PBMCs. Receptors were obtained from a woman aged 18-30 years in good health and CMV-seropositive.

The rearrangement links TRBV7-2 to TRBJ2-7, with D perhaps matching TRBD1 (7 bases). Trimming stripped 5 bases from V and 3 bases from J, with 17 bases between. The CDR3 runs 15 residues. Germline assignment: CDR1 SGHTA and CDR2 FQGNSA. The CDR3 region is CASSAQGDSRYEQYF. DNA for the CDR3: TGTGCCAGCAGCGCCCAGGGGGACTCTCGCTACGAGCAGTACTTC. The entire variable domain, with the rest obtained from reference TRBV7-2 and TRBJ2-7, is as follows: GAGVSQSPSNKVTEKGKDVELRCDPISGHTALYWYRQSLGQGLEFLIYFQGNSAPDKSGLPSDRFSAERTGGSVSTLTIQRTQQEDSAVYLCASSAQGDSRYEQYFGPGTRLTVT.

V usage is TRBV9 and J usage is TRBJ2-7; TRBD2 aligns across 7 bases. This CDR3 has 14 residues. Germline loops: CDR1 SGDLS, CDR2 YYNGEE. After removal of 7 bases from V and 3 bases from J, the junction contained 10 bases not matched to a gene. Written as DNA, the CDR3 is TGTGCCAGCTCTTCGGCGGGAGAGTTCTACGAGCAGTACTTC. Translated, it gives CASSSAGEFYEQYF.

The chain recombines TRBV15 with TRBJ2-7; a possible D gene is TRBD1 (5 bases). The V and J ends lost 5 bases and 2 bases respectively, with 10 bases between them. The CDR3 extends over 13 amino acids. CDR1 is LNHNV and CDR2 is YYDKDF in the germline V gene (reference sequence). The CDR3 sequence: CATSPGHTYEQYF. CDR3 coding DNA: TGTGCCACCAGCCCTGGACATACCTACGAGCAGTACTTC.

The V gene is TRBV27, the J gene TRBJ2-7, with TRBD2 matching over 9 bases. The CDR3 is 16 residues long. J lost 2 bases, V lost 0 bases, and 5 bases had no gene match. Germline CDR1 MNHEY, CDR2 SMNVEV (reference sequence). The CDR3 DNA sequence: TGTGCCAGCAGTTTATCGAAGCTAGCGGGGACCTACGAGCAGTACTTC. It translates to CASSLSKLAGTYEQYF.

This rearrangement joins TRBV7-3 to TRBJ2-2; maybe TRBD2 (6 bases). The CDR3 is 19 residues long. Trimming took off 2 bases at V and 1 base at J, with 20 bases between the two ends. Germline V gene lookup returns CDR1 SGHTA and CDR2 FQGTGA. The CDR3 sequence is CASSLRNYRENQNTGELFF. As DNA, the CDR3 is TGTGCCAGCAGCTTACGTAACTACCGGGAGAACCAGAACACCGGGGAGCTGTTTTTT.

This chain connects TRBV2 to TRBJ1-5; 8 bases are a match to TRBD1. Per germline, CDR1 SNHLY and CDR2 FYNNEI. This CDR3 is 15 amino acids long. Losses at the gene ends were 6 bases for V and 2 bases for J; bases not matched to a gene: 6. CDR3 nucleotides: TGTGCCAGCAGGCAGGGGGCGCACGGCAATCAGCCCCAGCATTTT. It codes for CASRQGAHGNQPQHF.

The sample holds one count of this clone. The V gene is TRBV29-1, the J gene TRBJ1-2; TRBD1 matches 7 bases. CDR3 length equals 14 residues. The J segment lost 4 bases and the V segment lost 0 bases, leaving 5 bases of the junction unmatched. Germline CDR1 SQVTM, CDR2 ANQGSEA. The CDR3, as DNA: TGCAGCGTTGAAGATTTTCAGGGGGGCTATGGCTACACCTTC. Translating gives CSVEDFQGGYGYTF.

This rearrangement joins TRBV5-1 to TRBJ2-7; D might be TRBD2 (6 bases). This CDR3 spans 12 amino acids. The V end lost 0 bases, the J end lost 6 bases, and 7 bases lay between the germline ends. Per germline, CDR1 SGHRS and CDR2 YFSETQ. This CDR3 reads CASSLGTIEQYF. CDR3 nucleotide sequence: TGCGCCAGCAGCTTGGGGACTATCGAGCAGTACTTC.

The chain is built from TRBV7-2 and TRBJ2-2, with D possibly matching TRBD1 (6 bases). The CDR3 length is 15 residues. Germline assignment: CDR1 SGHTA and CDR2 FQGNSA. The V end was cut by 1 base, the J end by 5 bases, with 11 bases between. In nucleotides, the CDR3 is TGTGCCAGCAGCTTAGGACAGGCTGGAACCGGGGAGCTGTTTTTT. Residues: CASSLGQAGTGELFF.

The gene calls are TRBV11-2 and TRBJ2-5; TRBD2 aligns across 11 bases. With V trimmed by 5 bases and J by 2 bases, 4 bases remained unmatched. There are 15 residues in the CDR3. Germline CDR1 and CDR2: SGHAT and FQNNGV. DNA for the CDR3: TGTGCCAGCAGCCCAGGGACTAGCGGACAAGAGACCCAGTACTTC. Its protein is CASSPGTSGQETQYF.

The rearrangement joins TRBV5-1 to TRBJ2-1; tentatively, D is TRBD2 (5 bases). Trimming stripped 0 bases from V and 2 bases from J, with 15 bases between. Germline loops: CDR1 SGHRS, CDR2 YFSETQ. The CDR3 loop spans 17 amino acids. The DNA for the CDR3 is TGCGCCAGCAGCTTGGGCCGAGTCATCGGGACCTACAATGAGCAGTTCTTC. Residues: CASSLGRVIGTYNEQFF.

The chain links TRBV29-1 to TRBJ2-3; 10 bases are a match to TRBD1. The CDR3 consists of 14 residues. Germline V lookup: CDR1 SQVTM, CDR2 ANQGSEA. Germline trimming cut 3 bases from V and 4 bases from J; bases unmatched to any gene: 4. The CDR3 sequence is CSVDDRGLADTQYF. DNA of the CDR3: TGCAGCGTTGACGACAGGGGGCTCGCAGATACGCAGTATTTT.

The chain combines TRBV11-3 with TRBJ2-1; TRBD2 agrees at 13 bases. This CDR3 has 17 amino acids. The germline gives CDR1 SGHNT, CDR2 YENEEA. Trimming took 2 bases from V and 6 from J; bases not matched to a gene: 7. DNA of the CDR3: TGTGCCAGCAGCTTATATGGGACTAGCGGGGTGGTCAATGAGCAGTTCTTC. As protein: CASSLYGTSGVVNEQFF.

V and J are TRBV29-1 and TRBJ2-2; D is unresolved. With 2 bases removed from V and 3 bases from J, the gap between germline ends came to 13 bases. CDR1 and CDR2 (germline): SQVTM, ANQGSEA. The CDR3 has 15 amino acids. The CDR3 is CSVETQELDTGELFF. CDR3 DNA sequence: TGCAGCGTTGAAACCCAGGAACTGGACACCGGGGAGCTGTTTTTT.

V usage is TRBV27 and J usage is TRBJ2-2; D is possibly TRBD2 (6 bases). The CDR3 runs 17 residues. The germline CDR1 and CDR2 sequences are MNHEY and SMNVEV (reference sequence). V was pared by 1 base and J by 1 base, with 13 bases between. CDR3 region: CASSLFSFGGNTGELFF. The CDR3 DNA sequence: TGTGCCAGCAGTTTATTTTCTTTCGGGGGGAACACCGGGGAGCTGTTTTTT.